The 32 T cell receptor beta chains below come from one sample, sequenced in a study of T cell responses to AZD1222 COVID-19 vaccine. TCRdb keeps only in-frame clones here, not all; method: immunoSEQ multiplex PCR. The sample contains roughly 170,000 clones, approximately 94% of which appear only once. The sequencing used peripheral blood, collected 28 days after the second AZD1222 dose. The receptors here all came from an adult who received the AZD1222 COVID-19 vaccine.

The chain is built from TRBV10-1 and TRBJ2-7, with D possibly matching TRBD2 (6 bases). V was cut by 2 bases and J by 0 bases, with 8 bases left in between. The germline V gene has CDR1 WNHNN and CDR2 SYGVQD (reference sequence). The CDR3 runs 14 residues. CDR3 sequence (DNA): TGCGCCAGCAGTGAGCGGGACTTCTCCTACGAGCAGTACTTC. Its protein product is CASSERDFSYEQYF.

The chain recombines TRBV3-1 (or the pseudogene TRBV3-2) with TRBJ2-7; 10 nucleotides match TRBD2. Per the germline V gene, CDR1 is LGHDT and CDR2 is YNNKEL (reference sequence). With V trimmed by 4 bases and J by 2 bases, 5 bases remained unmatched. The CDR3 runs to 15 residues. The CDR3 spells CASSRASGGPYEQYF. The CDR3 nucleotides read TGTGCCAGCAGCCGGGCTAGCGGGGGCCCCTACGAGCAGTACTTC.

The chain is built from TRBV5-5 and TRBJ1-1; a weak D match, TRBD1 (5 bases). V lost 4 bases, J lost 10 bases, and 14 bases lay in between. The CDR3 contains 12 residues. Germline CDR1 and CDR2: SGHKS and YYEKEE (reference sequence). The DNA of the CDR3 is TGTGCCAGCAGCAGCGGGGAGGGGAGAGCTTTCTTT. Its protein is CASSSGEGRAFF.

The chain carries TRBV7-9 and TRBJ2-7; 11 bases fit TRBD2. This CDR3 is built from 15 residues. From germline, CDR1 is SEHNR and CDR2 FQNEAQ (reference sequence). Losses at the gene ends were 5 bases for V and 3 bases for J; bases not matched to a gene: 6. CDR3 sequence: CASSPQTSGNYEQYF. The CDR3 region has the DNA TGTGCCAGCAGCCCCCAGACTAGCGGGAACTACGAGCAGTACTTC.

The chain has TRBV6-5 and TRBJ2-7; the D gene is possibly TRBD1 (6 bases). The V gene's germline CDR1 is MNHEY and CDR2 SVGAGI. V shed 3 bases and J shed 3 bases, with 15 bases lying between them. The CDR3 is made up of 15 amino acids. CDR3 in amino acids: CASSYYRAGGYEQYF. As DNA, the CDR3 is TGTGCCAGCAGTTATTACAGGGCCGGTGGCTACGAGCAGTACTTC.

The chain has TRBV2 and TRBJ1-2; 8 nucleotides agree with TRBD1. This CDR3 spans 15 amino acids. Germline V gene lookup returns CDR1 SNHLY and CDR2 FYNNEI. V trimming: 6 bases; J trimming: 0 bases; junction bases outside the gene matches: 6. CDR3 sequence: CASRAPGQANYGYTF. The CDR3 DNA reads TGTGCCAGCAGGGCACCGGGACAGGCTAACTATGGCTACACCTTC.

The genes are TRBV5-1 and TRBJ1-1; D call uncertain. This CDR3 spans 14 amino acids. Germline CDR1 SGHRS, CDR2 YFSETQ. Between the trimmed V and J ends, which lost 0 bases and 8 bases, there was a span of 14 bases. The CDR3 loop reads CASSLGSDKREAFF. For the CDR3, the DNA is TGCGCCAGCAGCTTGGGGTCAGATAAGCGAGAAGCTTTCTTT. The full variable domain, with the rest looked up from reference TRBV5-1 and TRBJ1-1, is KAGVTQTPRYLIKTRGQQVTLSCSPISGHRSVSWYQQTPGQGLQFLFEYFSETQRNKGNFPGRFSGRQFSNSRSEMNVSTLELGDSALYLCASSLGSDKREAFFGQGTRLTVV.

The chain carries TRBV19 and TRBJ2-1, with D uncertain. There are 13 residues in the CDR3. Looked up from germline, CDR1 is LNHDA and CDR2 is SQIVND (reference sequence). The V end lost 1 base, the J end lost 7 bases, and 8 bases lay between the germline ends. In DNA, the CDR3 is TGTGCCAGTAGTATAGCTCGGTGGAATGAGCAGTTCTTC. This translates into CASSIARWNEQFF.

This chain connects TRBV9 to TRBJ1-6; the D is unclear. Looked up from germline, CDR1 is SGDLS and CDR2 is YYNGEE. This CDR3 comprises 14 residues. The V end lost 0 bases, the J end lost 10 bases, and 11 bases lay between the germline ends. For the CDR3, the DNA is TGTGCCAGCAGCGTAGGGGGAGTAGAATCACCCCTCCACTTT. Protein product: CASSVGGVESPLHF.

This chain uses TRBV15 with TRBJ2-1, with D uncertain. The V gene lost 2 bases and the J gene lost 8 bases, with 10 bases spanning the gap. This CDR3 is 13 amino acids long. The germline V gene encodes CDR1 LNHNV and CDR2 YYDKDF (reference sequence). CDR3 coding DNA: TGTGCCACCAGCAGATCCCTGATTGATGAGCAGTTCTTC. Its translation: CATSRSLIDEQFF.

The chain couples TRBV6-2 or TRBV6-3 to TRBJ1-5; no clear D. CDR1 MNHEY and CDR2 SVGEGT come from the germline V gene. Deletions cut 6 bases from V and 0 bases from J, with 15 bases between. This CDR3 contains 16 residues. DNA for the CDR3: TGTGCCAGCAGCCGGATGAGGCGGAATAGCAATCAGCCCCAGCATTTT. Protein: CASSRMRRNSNQPQHF.

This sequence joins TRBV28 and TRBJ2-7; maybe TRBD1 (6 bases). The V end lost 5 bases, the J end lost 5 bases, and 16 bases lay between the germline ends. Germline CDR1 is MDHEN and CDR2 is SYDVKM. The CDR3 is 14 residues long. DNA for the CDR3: TGTGCCAGCAGTCAGGGGCTAGGTGAGGACGAGCAGTACTTC. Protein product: CASSQGLGEDEQYF.

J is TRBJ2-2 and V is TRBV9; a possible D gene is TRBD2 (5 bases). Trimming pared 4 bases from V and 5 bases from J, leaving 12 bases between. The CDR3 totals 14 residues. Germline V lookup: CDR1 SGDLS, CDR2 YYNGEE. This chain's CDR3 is CASSPELGTGELFF. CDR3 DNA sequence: TGTGCCAGCAGCCCCGAACTAGGGACCGGGGAGCTGTTTTTT.

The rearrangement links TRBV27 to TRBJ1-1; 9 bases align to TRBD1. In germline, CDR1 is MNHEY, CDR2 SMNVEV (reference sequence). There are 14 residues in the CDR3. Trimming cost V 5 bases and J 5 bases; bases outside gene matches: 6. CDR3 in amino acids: CASSIQGANTEAFF. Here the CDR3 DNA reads TGTGCCAGCAGTATACAGGGGGCTAATACTGAAGCTTTCTTT.

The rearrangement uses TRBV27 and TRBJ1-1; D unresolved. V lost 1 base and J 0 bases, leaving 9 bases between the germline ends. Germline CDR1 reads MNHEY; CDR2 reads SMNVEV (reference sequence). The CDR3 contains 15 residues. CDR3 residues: CASSLFAGMNTEAFF. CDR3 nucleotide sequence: TGTGCCAGCAGTTTATTTGCAGGTATGAACACTGAAGCTTTCTTT.

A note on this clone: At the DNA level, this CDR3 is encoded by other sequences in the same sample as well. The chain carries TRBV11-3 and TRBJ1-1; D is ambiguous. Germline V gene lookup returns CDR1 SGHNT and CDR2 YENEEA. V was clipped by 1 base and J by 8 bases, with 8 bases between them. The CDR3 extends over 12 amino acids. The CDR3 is CASSLAGSEAFF. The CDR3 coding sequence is TGTGCCAGCAGCTTAGCGGGCAGCGAAGCTTTCTTT.

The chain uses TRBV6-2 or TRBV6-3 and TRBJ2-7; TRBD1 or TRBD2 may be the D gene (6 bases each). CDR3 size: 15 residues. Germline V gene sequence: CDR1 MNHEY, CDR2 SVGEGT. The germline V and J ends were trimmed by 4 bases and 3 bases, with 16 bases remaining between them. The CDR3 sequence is CASSFRRGQDYEQYF. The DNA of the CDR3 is TGTGCCAGCAGTTTCCGGCGGGGACAAGACTACGAGCAGTACTTC.

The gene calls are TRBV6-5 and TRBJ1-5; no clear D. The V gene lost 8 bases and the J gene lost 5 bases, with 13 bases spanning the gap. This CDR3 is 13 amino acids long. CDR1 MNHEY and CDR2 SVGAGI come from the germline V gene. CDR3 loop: CASGSQTYQPQHF. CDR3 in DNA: TGTGCCAGCGGGAGCCAGACTTATCAGCCCCAGCATTTT.

The CDR3 nucleotides read TGTGCCAGCAGCGTAACTAGCGGGTCCACAGATACGCAGTATTTT. This codes for CASSVTSGSTDTQYF. This chain uses TRBV9 with TRBJ2-3; 9 bases align to TRBD2. With V trimmed by 1 base and J by 2 bases, 2 bases remained unmatched. Germline CDR1 SGDLS, CDR2 YYNGEE. The CDR3 has 15 residues. Filled out from reference TRBV9 and TRBJ2-3, the complete variable domain reads DSGVTQTPKHLITATGQRVTLRCSPRSGDLSVYWYQQSLDQGLQFLIQYYNGEERAKGNILERFSAQQFPDLHSELNLSSLELGDSALYFCASSVTSGSTDTQYFGPGTRLTVL.

In nucleotides, the CDR3 is TGTGCCAGTAGGAGGGACAGGTCTAACTATGGCTACACCTTC. As protein: CASRRDRSNYGYTF. The gene calls are TRBV19 and TRBJ1-2; TRBD1 matches 8 bases. The CDR3 has 14 residues. Germline V gives CDR1 LNHDA, CDR2 SQIVND (reference sequence). V was pared by 6 bases and J by 0 bases, with 3 bases of the junction left unmatched.

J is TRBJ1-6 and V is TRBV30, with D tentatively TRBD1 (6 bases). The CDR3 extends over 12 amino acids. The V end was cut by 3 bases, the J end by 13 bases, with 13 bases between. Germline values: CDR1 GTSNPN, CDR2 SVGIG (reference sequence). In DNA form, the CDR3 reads TGTGCCTGGAGCCTACAGGGTGGGCCCCTCCACTTT. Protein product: CAWSLQGGPLHF. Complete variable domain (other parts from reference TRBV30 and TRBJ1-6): SQTIHQWPATLVQPVGSPLSLECTVEGTSNPNLYWYRQAAGRGLQLLFYSVGIGQISSEVPQNLSASRPQDRQFILSSKKLLLSDSGFYLCAWSLQGGPLHFGNGTRLTVT.

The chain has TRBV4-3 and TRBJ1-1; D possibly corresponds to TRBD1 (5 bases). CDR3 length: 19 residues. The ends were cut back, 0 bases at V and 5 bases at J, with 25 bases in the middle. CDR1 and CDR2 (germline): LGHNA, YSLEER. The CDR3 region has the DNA TGCGCCAGCAGCCAAGATTTGCCCCAAGAGGTTGGGAGGGGAACTGAAGCTTTCTTT. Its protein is CASSQDLPQEVGRGTEAFF.

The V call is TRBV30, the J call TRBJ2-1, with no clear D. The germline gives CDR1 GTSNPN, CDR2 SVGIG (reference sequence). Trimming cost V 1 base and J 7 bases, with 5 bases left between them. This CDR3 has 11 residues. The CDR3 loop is CAWSAGNEQFF. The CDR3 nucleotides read TGTGCCTGGAGTGCCGGGAATGAGCAGTTCTTC.

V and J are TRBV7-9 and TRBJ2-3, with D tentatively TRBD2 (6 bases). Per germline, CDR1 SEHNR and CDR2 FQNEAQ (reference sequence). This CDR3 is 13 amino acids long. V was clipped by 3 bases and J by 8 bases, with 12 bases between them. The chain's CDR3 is CASSFTGEVTQYF. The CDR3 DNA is TGTGCCAGCAGCTTTACGGGGGAAGTTACGCAGTATTTT.

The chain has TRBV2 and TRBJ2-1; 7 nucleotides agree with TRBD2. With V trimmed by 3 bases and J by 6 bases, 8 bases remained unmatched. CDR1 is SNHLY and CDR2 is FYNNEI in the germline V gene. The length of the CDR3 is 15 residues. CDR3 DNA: TGTGCCAGCAGTGATCGGGCGGGAGCTTTCAATGAGCAGTTCTTC. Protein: CASSDRAGAFNEQFF.

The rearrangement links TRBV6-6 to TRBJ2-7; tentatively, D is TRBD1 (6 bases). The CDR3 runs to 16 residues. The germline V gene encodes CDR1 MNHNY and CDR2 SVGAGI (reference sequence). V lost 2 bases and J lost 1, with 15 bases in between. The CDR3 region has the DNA TGTGCCAGCAGTTACACGCGGGCAGGGGCTTCCTACGAGCAGTACTTC. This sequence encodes CASSYTRAGASYEQYF.

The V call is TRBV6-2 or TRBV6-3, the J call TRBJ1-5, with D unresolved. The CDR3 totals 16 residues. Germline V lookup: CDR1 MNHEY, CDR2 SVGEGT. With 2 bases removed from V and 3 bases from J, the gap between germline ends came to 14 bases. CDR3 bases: TGTGCCAGCAGTTACGACCATTGGGATAACAATCAGCCCCAGCATTTT. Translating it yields CASSYDHWDNNQPQHF.

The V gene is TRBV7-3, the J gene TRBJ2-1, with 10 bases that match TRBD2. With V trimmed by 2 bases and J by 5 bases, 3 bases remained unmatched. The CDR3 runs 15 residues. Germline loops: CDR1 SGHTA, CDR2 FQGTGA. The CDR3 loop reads CASSLALAGDNEQFF. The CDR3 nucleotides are TGTGCCAGCAGCTTAGCCCTAGCGGGAGACAATGAGCAGTTCTTC. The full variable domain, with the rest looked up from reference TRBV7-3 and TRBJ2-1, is GAGVSQTPSNKVTEKGKYVELRCDPISGHTALYWYRQSLGQGPEFLIYFQGTGAADDSGLPNDRFFAVRPEGSVSTLKIQRTERGDSAVYLCASSLALAGDNEQFFGPGTRLTVL.

The CDR3 DNA sequence: TGTGCCAGCAGCCTAAAGTGGGATGGCACTGAAGCTTTCTTT. Its translation: CASSLKWDGTEAFF. The V gene is TRBV28, the J gene TRBJ1-1; D is uncertain. The CDR3 extends over 14 amino acids. With 6 bases removed from V and 4 bases from J, the gap between germline ends came to 15 bases. Germline lookup yields CDR1 MDHEN and CDR2 SYDVKM.

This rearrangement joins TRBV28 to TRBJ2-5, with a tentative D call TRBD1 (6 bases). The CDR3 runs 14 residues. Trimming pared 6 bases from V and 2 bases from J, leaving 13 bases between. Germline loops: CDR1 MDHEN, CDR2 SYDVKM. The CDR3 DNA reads TGTGCCAGCAGGGCCCAGGGGCGTCAAGAGACCCAGTACTTC. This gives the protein CASRAQGRQETQYF.

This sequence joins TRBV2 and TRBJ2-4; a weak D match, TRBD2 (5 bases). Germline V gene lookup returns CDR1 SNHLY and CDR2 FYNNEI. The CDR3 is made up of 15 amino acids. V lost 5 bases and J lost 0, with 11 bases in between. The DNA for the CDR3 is TGTGCCAGCAGTATTAGCGTAGTAGCCAAAAACATTCAGTACTTC. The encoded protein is CASSISVVAKNIQYF.

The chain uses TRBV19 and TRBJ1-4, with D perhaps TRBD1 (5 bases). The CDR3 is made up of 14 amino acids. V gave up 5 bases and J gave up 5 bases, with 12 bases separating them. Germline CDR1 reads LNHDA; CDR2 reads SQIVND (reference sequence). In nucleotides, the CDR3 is TGTGCCAGTAGTTTCGCAGGGAGAAATGAAAAACTGTTTTTT. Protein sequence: CASSFAGRNEKLFF.